This entry concerns a single T cell receptor (beta chain). Its specificity is unknown. Cultured CD4+ T-cell DNA underwent Oncomine TCR Beta short-read sequencing. From the PCR reads, TCRdb called clonotypes with MiXCR, one entry per CDR3 protein. Seen here are over 9,500 distinct CDR3 sequences, roughly two fifths observed once, and the top ten hold 29%. This entry comes from a study of vaccination and CD4 T cells after COVID-19. Germline CDR1 and CDR2: SGHNT and YENEEA. The CDR3 length is 18 residues. V shed 5 bases and J 2 bases; nucleotides not matched to a gene: 13. Specified treatment: approximately nine-day PBMC culture with coronavirus spike peptide pools or control peptides (ViraFEST assay).

The TCR comes from a human donor who had recovered from COVID-19. The chain joins TRBV11-3 to TRBJ2-5; 11 bases match TRBD1. The sequencing input was CD4+ T cells from blood, cultured in vitro. The CDR3 spells CASSPRGQGARGQETQYF. The CDR3, as DNA: TGTGCCAGCAGCCCGAGAGGACAGGGGGCGCGGGGTCAAGAGACCCAGTACTTC.